Listed below are T cell receptor beta chains from one sample, sequenced in a study of T-cell reconstitution after alpha-beta-depleted transplantation in children. TCRdb re-analysed the PCR reads in MiXCR, keeping a single row per CDR3 protein. The table shows over 100,000 distinct CDR3 sequences, with about a tenth occurring only once. The sample in question was PBMCs, obtained before TCRalphabeta/CD19-depleted stem cell transplant. The receptors here all came from a boy between 2 and 10 years old with acute lymphoblastic leukemia, due to receive a stem cell transplant. The CDR3 runs from the conserved cysteine through the conserved F or W. The D gene is left open where the match is weak. Size is omitted from some rows. Given values are once, few, many or a class for expanded clones.

-	TRBV20-1	-	TRBJ2-7	TGCAGTGCTAACCTCAGGGATTTGTACGAGCGGTACTTC	CSANLRDLYERYF
-	TRBV25-1	few	TRBJ2-3	TGTGCCAGCACTTTCGGCGGGATTACAGATACGCAGTATTTT	CASTFGGITDTQYF
-	TRBV7-2	few	TRBJ1-1	TGTGCCAGCAGCCCTAGCGGGGGGCAGCACACTGAAGCTTTCTTT	CASSPSGGQHTEAFF
-	TRBV5-1	few	TRBJ2-1	TGCGCCAGCGCATTGGCAGGCTCCTACAATGAGCAGTTCTTC	CASALAGSYNEQFF
-	TRBV6-6	many	TRBJ2-5	TGTGCCAGCAGTTCGTGGAAAGAGACCCAGTACTTC	CASSSWKETQYF
TRBD1	TRBV30	many	TRBJ1-3	TGTGCCTGGGCCGGGACAGCAGGAAACACCATATATTTT	CAWAGTAGNTIYF
-	TRBV12-3/TRBV12-4	-	TRBJ2-5	TGTGCCAGCATCCTGCAACTAGACGGCCAAGAGACCCAGTACTTC	CASILQLDGQETQYF
TRBD2	TRBV7-9	many	TRBJ2-7	TGTGCCAGCAGCTTATCGGGACTAGCGGTCAGAGGGAACGAGCAGTACTTC	CASSLSGLAVRGNEQYF
-	TRBV18	many	TRBJ2-5	TGTGCCAGCTCACCCTTCGCGCCCGGGACCGAAGAGACCCAGTACTTC	CASSPFAPGTEETQYF
-	TRBV20-1	-	TRBJ1-1	TGCAGTGCTGAAGGGGAGTTGGGGACAGAAGCTTTCTTT	CSAEGELGTEAFF
TRBD2	TRBV5-1	few	TRBJ2-2	TGCGCCACCAGGAGGGAGGGAAGCACCGGGGAGCTGTTTTTT	CATRREGSTGELFF
-	TRBV5-1	many	TRBJ2-2	TGCGCCAGCAGCTTGGAAACTTCGAACACCGGGGAGCTGTTTTTT	CASSLETSNTGELFF
TRBD2	TRBV28	few	TRBJ2-3	TGTGCCAGCAGCCCGAGACTAGCGGGAGGCCATACGCAGTATTTT	CASSPRLAGGHTQYF
-	TRBV27	few	TRBJ2-3	TGTGCCAGCAGTTTATTTAATTTGGGGGCAACAGATACGCAGTATTTT	CASSLFNLGATDTQYF
TRBD2	TRBV5-1	many	TRBJ2-3	TGCGCCAGCAGCTTGGGACTAGCGGCAATTCCGACAGATACGCAGTATTTT	CASSLGLAAIPTDTQYF
-	TRBV11-2	-	TRBJ2-7	TGTGCCAGCTTCGGGACAACTAATAGCGTATCCTACGAGCAGTACTTC	CASFGTTNSVSYEQYF
TRBD2	TRBV20-1	many	TRBJ2-5	TGCAGTGCTAGAGCGGCTAGCGGGAGTGGTGAGACCCAGTACTTC	CSARAASGSGETQYF
TRBD1	TRBV6-1	few	TRBJ1-2	TGTGCCAGCAGGGACAGGGTGTCTAACTATGGCTACACCTTC	CASRDRVSNYGYTF
TRBD1	TRBV25-1	few	TRBJ2-3	TGTGCCAGCAGTGATAAGCCCCCGGGACAGGGGGCGAGAGATACGCAGTATTTT	CASSDKPPGQGARDTQYF
-	TRBV4-1	many	TRBJ2-7	TGCGCCAGCAGCCAAGATCTTTCCTACGAGCAGTACTTC	CASSQDLSYEQYF
-	TRBV20-1	-	TRBJ2-7	TGCAGTGCCCGCCCCGTGGGGGCGGGAGTAAGAGGCTCGGTTTACGAGCAGTACTTC	CSARPVGAGVRGSVYEQYF
TRBD2	TRBV6-6	many	TRBJ2-1	TGTGCCAGCAGTTCCGTAGGGAGGGGACGGGATGAGCAGTTCTTC	CASSSVGRGRDEQFF
TRBD2	TRBV18	-	TRBJ2-3	TGTGCCAGCTCAGGACTAGCGGGGAGCACAGATACGCAGTATTTT	CASSGLAGSTDTQYF
-	TRBV20-1	-	TRBJ1-5	TGCAGTGCCACACCGTTGTTGGGGGGCGGATATCAGCCCCAGCATTTT	CSATPLLGGGYQPQHF
TRBD2	TRBV12-3/TRBV12-4	many	TRBJ2-3	TGTGCCAGCAGTTTCCCTACCGGGACTAGCGGGACAGATACGCAGTATTTT	CASSFPTGTSGTDTQYF
TRBD2	TRBV11-2	-	TRBJ2-3	TGTGCCAGCAGCTTTTTAGCGGGACGCCTCGGGGATACGCAGTATTTT	CASSFLAGRLGDTQYF
TRBD1	TRBV6-1	few	TRBJ1-5	TGTGCCAGCAGCCCAGGGACAGGGGGCGGTCAGCCCCAGCATTTT	CASSPGTGGGQPQHF
TRBD1	TRBV15	-	TRBJ1-2	TGTGCCACCAGCAGAGATGTCCCCGGGACAGGCTATGGCTACACCTTC	CATSRDVPGTGYGYTF
-	TRBV28	-	TRBJ2-7	TGTGCCAGCAGTTTACGGGTGGACTCCTACGAGCAGTACTTC	CASSLRVDSYEQYF
TRBD1	TRBV6-6	-	TRBJ2-1	TGTGCCAGTTCTGACAGGGGATATGAGCAGTTCTTC	CASSDRGYEQFF
-	TRBV5-1	few	TRBJ2-3	TGCGCCAGCAGTTCTGGACTACCAGGGGATCGGGATACGCAGTATTTT	CASSSGLPGDRDTQYF
TRBD1	TRBV5-1	many	TRBJ2-3	TGCGCCAGCAGCCAGACAGGGGCGACCACAGATACGCAGTATTTT	CASSQTGATTDTQYF
TRBD2	TRBV19	-	TRBJ2-1	TGTGCCAGTAGTATTAGAAGAGCGGGAGGGCACAATGAGCAGTTCTTC	CASSIRRAGGHNEQFF
-	TRBV10-3	few	TRBJ1-5	TGTGCCATCAGTGAGTCGCAGGAGATTAATCAGCCCCAGCATTTT	CAISESQEINQPQHF
TRBD2	TRBV12-5	-	TRBJ2-1	TGTGCTAGTGGTTTGTTCCCTCAGGGACTAGCGATACATGAGCAGTTCTTC	CASGLFPQGLAIHEQFF
TRBD1	TRBV7-2	few	TRBJ1-1	TGTGCCAGCAGCCGACAGGGAAGCGCTGAAGCTTTCTTT	CASSRQGSAEAFF
TRBD2	TRBV6-5	many	TRBJ2-7	TGTGCCAGCAGTTACTTTAAGGGGACTAGCGGATACGAGCAGTACTTC	CASSYFKGTSGYEQYF
-	TRBV21-1	-	TRBJ2-1	-	CASRVGPGTSGSNEQFF
TRBD2	TRBV6-2/TRBV6-3	few	TRBJ2-2	TGTGCCAGCAGTTACCGGACATCCAGCGGGAGGCTCGCGAACACCGGGGAGCTGTTTTTT	CASSYRTSSGRLANTGELFF
-	TRBV12-3/TRBV12-4	many	TRBJ1-2	TGTGCCAGCAGTTTTGGGTCCCGGGGCTATGGCTACACCTTC	CASSFGSRGYGYTF
-	TRBV7-9	few	TRBJ2-1	TGTGCCAGCAGCTTAGCTGGTGGGACCAATGAGCAGTTCTTC	CASSLAGGTNEQFF
-	TRBV12-3/TRBV12-4	many	TRBJ1-1	TGTGCCAGCAGTTTTACTTCTTGGGTGCTAGAGAACACTGAAGCTTTCTTT	CASSFTSWVLENTEAFF
TRBD2	TRBV12-3/TRBV12-4	-	TRBJ2-3	TGTGCCAGCACCCTCTTTAGCGGGACAGATACGCAGTATTTT	CASTLFSGTDTQYF
-	TRBV15	-	TRBJ2-7	TGTGCCACCAGCAGAGATCTCGGCCAACGGGTTTACGAGCAGTACTTC	CATSRDLGQRVYEQYF
-	TRBV4-1	-	TRBJ2-5	TGCGCCAGCAGCCAAGTCGCTCAGGGCCAAGAGACCCAGTACTTC	CASSQVAQGQETQYF
-	TRBV12-5	few	TRBJ1-1	TGTGCTAGTGGCCTACCAGTGAACACTGAAGCTTTCTTT	CASGLPVNTEAFF
-	TRBV7-9	many	TRBJ2-1	TGTGCCAGCAGCTTAGTAGCGTCTGGCAACAATGAGCAGTTCTTC	CASSLVASGNNEQFF
TRBD2	TRBV20-1	few	TRBJ2-7	TGCAGTGCTAGAGCCCTAGCGGAGTACGAGCAGTACTTC	CSARALAEYEQYF
TRBD2	TRBV5-8	-	TRBJ2-3	TGTGCCAGCAGCCCACTAGCGGGAGGGACCACAGATACGCAGTATTTT	CASSPLAGGTTDTQYF
-	TRBV29-1	-	TRBJ2-1	TGCAGCGTTGGGGGTTGGCACCGTGGGGATGAGCAGTTCTTC	CSVGGWHRGDEQFF
-	TRBV5-1	-	TRBJ2-5	TGCGCCAGCACCCCCTGGGCAGGAATAACTCAAGAGACCCAGTACTTC	CASTPWAGITQETQYF